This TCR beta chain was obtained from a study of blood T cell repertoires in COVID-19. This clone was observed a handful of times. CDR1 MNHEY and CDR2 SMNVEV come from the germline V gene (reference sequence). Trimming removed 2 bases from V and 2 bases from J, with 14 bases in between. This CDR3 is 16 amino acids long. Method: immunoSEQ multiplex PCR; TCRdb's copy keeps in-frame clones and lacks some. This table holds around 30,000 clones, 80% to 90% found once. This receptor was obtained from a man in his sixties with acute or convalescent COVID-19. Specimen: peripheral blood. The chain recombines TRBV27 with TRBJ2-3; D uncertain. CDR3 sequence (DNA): TGTGCCAGCAGTTTAATTTTTAGATCCCTCACAGATACGCAGTATTTT. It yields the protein CASSLIFRSLTDTQYF.